This T cell receptor (beta chain) derives from a study of technical replicates of blood from a few donors. Assay used: immunoSEQ multiplex PCR; TCRdb lists only in-frame clones, some missing. The sample has approximately 70,000 clones; roughly 91% are singletons. The CDR3 consists of 15 residues. J gave up 5 bases and V 4 bases, and 11 bases lay outside the gene matches. From germline, CDR1 is SGHRS and CDR2 YFSETQ. This chain joins TRBV5-1 and TRBJ2-5; TRBD1 agrees at 7 bases. The receptor's source is a human donor in good health. Some clones in this sample may be carry-over from other donors' samples. Material: T cells isolated from PBMCs. The CDR3 region has the DNA TGCGCCAGCAGCCCCGGGACAGTCACGTGGGAGACCCAGTACTTC. This codes for CASSPGTVTWETQYF.